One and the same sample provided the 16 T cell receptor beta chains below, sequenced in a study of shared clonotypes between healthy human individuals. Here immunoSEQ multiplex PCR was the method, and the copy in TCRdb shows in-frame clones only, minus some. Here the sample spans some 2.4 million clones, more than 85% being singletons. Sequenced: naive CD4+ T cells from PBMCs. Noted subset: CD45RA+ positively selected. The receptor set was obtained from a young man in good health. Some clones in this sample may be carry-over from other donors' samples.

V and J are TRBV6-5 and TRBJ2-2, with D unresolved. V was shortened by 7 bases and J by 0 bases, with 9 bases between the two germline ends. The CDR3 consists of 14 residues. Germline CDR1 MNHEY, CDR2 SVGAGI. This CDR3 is CASTLRPNTGELFF. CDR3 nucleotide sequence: TGTGCCAGCACGCTCAGGCCGAACACCGGGGAGCTGTTTTTT.

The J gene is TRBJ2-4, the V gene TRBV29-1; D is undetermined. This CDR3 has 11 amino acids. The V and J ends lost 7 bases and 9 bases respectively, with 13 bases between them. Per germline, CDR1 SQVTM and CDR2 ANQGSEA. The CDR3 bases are TGCAGCGGAAAGGGTGTGAGCATTCAGTACTTC. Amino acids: CSGKGVSIQYF.

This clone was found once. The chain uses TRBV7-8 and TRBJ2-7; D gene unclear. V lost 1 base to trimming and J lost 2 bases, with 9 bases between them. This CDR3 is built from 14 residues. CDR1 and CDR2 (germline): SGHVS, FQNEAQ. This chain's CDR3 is CASSLGVRTYEQYF. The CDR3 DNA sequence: TGTGCCAGCAGCTTAGGAGTCAGGACCTACGAGCAGTACTTC.

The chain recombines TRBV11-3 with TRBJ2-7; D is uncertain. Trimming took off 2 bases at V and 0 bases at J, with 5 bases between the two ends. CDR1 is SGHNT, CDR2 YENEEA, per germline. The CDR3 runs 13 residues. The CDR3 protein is CASSLSASYEQYF. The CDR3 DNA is TGTGCCAGCAGCTTAAGCGCCTCCTACGAGCAGTACTTC. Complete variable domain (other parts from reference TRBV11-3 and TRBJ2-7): EAGVVQSPRYKIIEKKQPVAFWCNPISGHNTLYWYLQNLGQGPELLIRYENEEAVDDSQLPKDRFSAERLKGVDSTLKIQPAELGDSAVYLCASSLSASYEQYFGPGTRLTVT.

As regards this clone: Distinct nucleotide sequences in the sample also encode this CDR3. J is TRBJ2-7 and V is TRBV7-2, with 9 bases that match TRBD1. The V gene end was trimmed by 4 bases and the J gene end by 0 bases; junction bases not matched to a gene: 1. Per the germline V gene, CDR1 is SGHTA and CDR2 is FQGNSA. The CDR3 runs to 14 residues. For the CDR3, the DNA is TGTGCCAGCAGCTCACAGGGGGCCTCCTACGAGCAGTACTTC. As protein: CASSSQGASYEQYF.

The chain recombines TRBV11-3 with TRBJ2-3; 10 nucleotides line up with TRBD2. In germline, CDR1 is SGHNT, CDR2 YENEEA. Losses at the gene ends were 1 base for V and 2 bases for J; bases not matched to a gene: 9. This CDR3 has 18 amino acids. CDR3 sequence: CASSLGPPLAGVTDTQYF. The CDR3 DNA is TGTGCCAGCAGCTTAGGGCCCCCCCTAGCGGGAGTCACAGATACGCAGTATTTT.

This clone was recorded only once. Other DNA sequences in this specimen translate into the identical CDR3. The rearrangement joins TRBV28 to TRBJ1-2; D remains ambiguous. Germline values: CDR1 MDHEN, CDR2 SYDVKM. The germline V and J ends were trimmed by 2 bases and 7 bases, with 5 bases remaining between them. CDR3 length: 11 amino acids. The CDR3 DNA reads TGTGCCAGCAGTTTAGCAGGTGGCTACACCTTC. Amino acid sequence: CASSLAGGYTF.

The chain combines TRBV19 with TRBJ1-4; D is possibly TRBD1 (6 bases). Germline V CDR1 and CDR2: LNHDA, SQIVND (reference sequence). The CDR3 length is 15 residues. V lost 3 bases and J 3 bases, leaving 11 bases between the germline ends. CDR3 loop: CASSMWGRANEKLFF. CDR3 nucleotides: TGTGCCAGTAGTATGTGGGGGCGAGCTAATGAAAAACTGTTTTTT.

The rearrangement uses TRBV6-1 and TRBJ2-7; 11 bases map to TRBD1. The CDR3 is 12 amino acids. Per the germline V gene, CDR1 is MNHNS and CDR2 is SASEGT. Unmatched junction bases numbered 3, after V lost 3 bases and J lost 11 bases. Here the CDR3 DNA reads TGTGCCAGCAGTGAGCCGGGACAGGGGGAGTACTTC. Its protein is CASSEPGQGEYF.

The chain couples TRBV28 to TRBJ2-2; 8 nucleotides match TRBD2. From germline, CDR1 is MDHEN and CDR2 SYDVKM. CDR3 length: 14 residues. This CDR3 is CSSRGGIQTGELFF. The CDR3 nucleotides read TGTTCCTCCCGGGGGGGCATCCAAACCGGGGAGCTGTTTTTT.

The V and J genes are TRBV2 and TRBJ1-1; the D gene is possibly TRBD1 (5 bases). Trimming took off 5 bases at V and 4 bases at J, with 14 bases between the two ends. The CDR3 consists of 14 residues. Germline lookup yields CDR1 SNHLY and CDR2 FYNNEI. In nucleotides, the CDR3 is TGTGCCAGCAGTACCGAGTCGGGGGGCACTGAAGCTTTCTTT. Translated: CASSTESGGTEAFF.

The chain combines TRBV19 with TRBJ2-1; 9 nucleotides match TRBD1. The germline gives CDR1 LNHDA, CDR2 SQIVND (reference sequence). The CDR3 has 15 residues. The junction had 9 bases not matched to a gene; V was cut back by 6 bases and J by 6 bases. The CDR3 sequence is CASSLRDRASNEQFF. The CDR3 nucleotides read TGTGCCAGTAGCCTCCGGGACAGGGCCAGCAATGAGCAGTTCTTC.

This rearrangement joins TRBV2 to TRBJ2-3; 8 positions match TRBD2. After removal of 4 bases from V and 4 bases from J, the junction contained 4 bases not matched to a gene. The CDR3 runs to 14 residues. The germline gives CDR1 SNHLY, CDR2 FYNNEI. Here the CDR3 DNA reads TGTGCCAGCAGTGCGAGCGGGAGCCCAGATACGCAGTATTTT. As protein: CASSASGSPDTQYF.

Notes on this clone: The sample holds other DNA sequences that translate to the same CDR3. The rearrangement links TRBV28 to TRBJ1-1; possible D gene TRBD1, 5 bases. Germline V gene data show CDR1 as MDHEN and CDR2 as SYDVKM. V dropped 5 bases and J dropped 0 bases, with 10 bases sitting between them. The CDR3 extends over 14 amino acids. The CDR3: CASSAGTLNTEAFF. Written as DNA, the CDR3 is TGTGCCAGCAGTGCCGGGACCTTGAACACTGAAGCTTTCTTT.

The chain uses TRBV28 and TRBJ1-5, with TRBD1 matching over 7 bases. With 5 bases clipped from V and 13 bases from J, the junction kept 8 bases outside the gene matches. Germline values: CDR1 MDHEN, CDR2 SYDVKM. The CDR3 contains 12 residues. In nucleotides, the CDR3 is TGTGCCAGCAGTCTTGGACAGGCACAACAGCATTTT. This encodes CASSLGQAQQHF.

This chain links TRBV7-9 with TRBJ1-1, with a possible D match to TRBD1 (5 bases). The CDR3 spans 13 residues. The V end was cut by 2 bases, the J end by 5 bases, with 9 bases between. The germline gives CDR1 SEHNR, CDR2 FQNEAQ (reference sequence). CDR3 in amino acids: CASSLLGPTEAFF. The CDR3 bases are TGTGCCAGCAGCTTACTGGGGCCTACTGAAGCTTTCTTT.